The clone carrying this T cell receptor beta chain has a handful of counts. The same CDR3 is also encoded by other DNA sequences in this sample. The V gene's germline CDR1 is SNHLY and CDR2 FYNNEI. Trimming pared 4 bases from V and 4 bases from J, leaving 5 bases between. The CDR3 is 11 amino acids. This sample was included in a study of neoadjuvant anti-PD-1 for oral cavity cancer. The assay was immunoSEQ multiplex PCR, and TCRdb's table has in-frame clones only and misses some. Of approximately 17,000 clones in the sample, around three fifths were seen once. This material consisted of PBMCs, taken before nivolumab (anti-PD-1) treatment. The chain has TRBV2 and TRBJ2-7, with D possibly TRBD1 on 5 matching bases. This receptor was taken from a person aged 40 to 85 with oral cavity squamous cell carcinoma. The CDR3 DNA sequence: TGTGCCAGCAGTGGACAGTACGAGCAGTACTTC. Residues: CASSGQYEQYF.